This entry is about one T cell receptor beta chain. This clonotype was seen at least ten times. Its antigen is still unknown. No base quality values were provided; no much bigger clone lies one nucleotide off. These data are taken from a study of blood T cells in healthy people across ages (dated by TCRdb to between 2014 and 2017). For the wider study: Template switching captured roughly one uniquely barcoded TCR beta cDNA molecule per two T cells in model experiments. Using the same blood draw, the study looked at two additional independent replicas of 1 million unique cDNA reads for two donors, one aged 18 to 30 and the other aged 80 or older. To avoid experimental bias, donors of different ages were randomly spread across the sequencing lanes. Using deep sequencing normalized with unique cDNA molecular identifiers, the study measured how TCR beta repertoire diversity changes with age. The donors were split into four age groups: young (average approximately 16 years), middle-aged (about 40), aged (more than 60) and long-lived (roughly 86).

Systemically healthy Caucasian individuals from Russia, some 38 in total and aged roughly 6 to 95 years, were included as donors. Each donor gave about 10 milliliters of peripheral blood, drawn into EDTA-treated Vacutainer tubes. Ficoll-Paque density-gradient centrifugation was used to isolate PBMCs, with at least 7 million per sample. Trizol reagent was used to extract total RNA from the PBMCs, yielding at least 5.5 micrograms per sample. For every donor, flow cytometry on a PBMC aliquot measured the percentage of naive CD45RAhigh/CD27high T cells. The library relied on 5' RACE. Sequencing instrument: Illumina HiSeq 2500. A second about 6 to 11 cycle PCR used a sample-barcoded 5' primer and a J-beta primer mix. Each TCR beta cDNA molecule received a unique molecular identifier from a template-switch 5' adaptor carrying 12 random nucleotides. At least 2.5 million CDR3-containing paired-end reads were obtained from each sample. First-strand cDNA was synthesized from all RNA with the Mint cDNA synthesis kit, primed by a TRBC-specific oligonucleotide. Following uracil-DNA glycosylase treatment, a first 18-cycle PCR with universal primers M1SS and BC2_uni_R was performed on all cDNA. Turning to the authors' computational methods: For normalization, 1 million high-quality reads, each with a distinct molecular identifier, were randomly selected from each sample. Instead of being binned into consensus sequences, reads with shared molecular identifiers were discarded. MiTCR, set to a Q25 quality threshold and the strictest error-elimination algorithm, was used for CDR3 identification, clonotype clustering and error correction. Lower-bound total TCR beta diversity was estimated with a nonparametric unseen species model using Euler transformation. TCRdb ran its own pipeline on the public reads, namely fastp trimming at Q25 and MiXCR clone calling, and kept in-frame beta chains. Rows with one shared CDR3 protein collapse into an entry with the most common genes and DNA. TCRdb's processing, not the authors', yielded these V and J calls. Recorded for this sample are 600,000 to 800,000 distinct CDR3 sequences; 45% to 60% of them occurred a single time. The ten largest clones take up roughly 14% of the sample.

The paper's findings and limits, for the study overall: Estimates of total diversity from one million sequenced T cells were regarded as lower bounds and underestimates. Because donor CMV infection status was unknown, age-related changes in expanded clonotypes were potentially confounded. As age increased, observed TCR beta diversity per million T cells dropped in a roughly linear way, and a significant reduction was already evident by age around 41. Since profiling was done on bulk unsorted PBMCs, naive and antigen-experienced compartments could not be conclusively compared. Compared with the aged group, more naive CD4+ T cells, fewer expanded clones and increased TCR diversity were shown by the long-lived group, suggesting age selection. There was a strong correlation between observed TCR beta diversity and the percentage of naive T cells measured by flow cytometry.

Based on the germline V gene (reference sequence), the CDR1 and CDR2 sequences are DFQATT and SNEGSKA. Inclusive of the bounding cysteine and phenylalanine, the CDR3 is 12 residues long. The kept DNA is CDR3 alone, 36 bases in frame from the first base. V drops 3 bases and J drops 7 bases, leaving 12 bases in between. The chain links TRBV20-1 with TRBJ1-2, with the D gene not clear enough to name. Sequencing input: blood. The receptor was derived from a woman older than 75 in good health. The DNA sequence follows: TGCAGTGCTAGTTTCTGGGCGGGTGGCTACACCTTC. This sequence encodes CSASFWAGGYTF.